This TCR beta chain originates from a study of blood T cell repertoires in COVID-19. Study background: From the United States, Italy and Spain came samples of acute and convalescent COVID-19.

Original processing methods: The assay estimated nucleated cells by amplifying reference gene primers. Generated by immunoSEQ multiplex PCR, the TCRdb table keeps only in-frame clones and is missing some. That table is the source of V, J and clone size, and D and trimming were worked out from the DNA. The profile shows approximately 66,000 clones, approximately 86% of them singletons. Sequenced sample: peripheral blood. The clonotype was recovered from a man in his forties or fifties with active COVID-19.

Here the CDR3 reads CASSVVAGGIEQYF. The CDR3 DNA reads as TGTGCCAGCAGTGTGGTAGCGGGGGGGATCGAGCAGTACTTC. The chain links TRBV2 to TRBJ2-7, with TRBD2 identical over 11 bases. V was pared by 4 bases and J by 6 bases, with 5 bases of the junction left unmatched. Per the germline V gene, CDR1 is SNHLY and CDR2 is FYNNEI. CDR3 length: 14 residues. Based on the CDR3 plus reference TRBV2 and TRBJ2-7, the full variable domain is EPEVTQTPSHQVTQMGQEVILRCVPISNHLYFYWYRQILGQKVEFLVSFYNNEISEKSEIFDDQFSVERPDGSNFTLKIRSTKLEDSAMYFCASSVVAGGIEQYFGPGTRLTVT.